Below are 16 T cell receptor beta chains sequenced from a single sample in a study of identical twins. In TCRdb, the 5' RACE reads were re-called with MiXCR into one record per CDR3 protein. The sample contains approximately 670,000 distinct CDR3 sequences, roughly 6.2% of which appear only once. Sequencing used naive T cells sorted from blood. These receptors were obtained from a man younger than 30 in good health.

This clonotype was detected many times. CDR3 in DNA: TGCAGCGGGCATACAGGGGGCGTAAAGGAAGCTTTCTTT. This codes for CSGHTGGVKEAFF. The rearrangement joins TRBV29-1 to TRBJ1-1; 9 positions agree with TRBD1. The CDR3 spans 13 residues. The V gene's germline CDR1 is SQVTM and CDR2 ANQGSEA. V dropped 7 bases and J dropped 8; count of bases not matched to a gene: 11.

This clonotype was seen a few times. The V and J genes are TRBV9 and TRBJ2-1, with TRBD2 matching 11 bases. Unmatched junction bases numbered 1, after V lost 0 bases and J lost 5 bases. Germline V gene data show CDR1 as SGDLS and CDR2 as YYNGEE. The CDR3 covers 15 residues. DNA for the CDR3: TGTGCCAGCAGCGTAGAACTAGCGGGGGACAATGAGCAGTTCTTC. Its translation: CASSVELAGDNEQFF.

The chain combines TRBV20-1 with TRBJ2-5; TRBD1 matches at 7 bases. Germline loops: CDR1 DFQATT, CDR2 SNEGSKA (reference sequence). The CDR3 totals 14 residues. The V and J ends lost 3 bases and 2 bases, in that order; junction bases with no gene match: 6. The CDR3 is CSASRGQIQETQYF. CDR3 coding DNA: TGCAGTGCTAGTCGGGGACAGATACAAGAGACCCAGTACTTC.

This clonotype appeared many times. The chain carries TRBV24-1 and TRBJ2-1; D may correspond to TRBD1 or TRBD2 (5 bases each). Trimming cost V 5 bases and J 0 bases, with 13 bases left between them. The CDR3 extends over 16 amino acids. Germline CDR1 is KGHDR and CDR2 is SFDVKD. CDR3 amino acids: CATSAPRGDSYNEQFF. CDR3 sequence (DNA): TGTGCCACCAGTGCCCCAAGAGGGGACTCCTACAATGAGCAGTTCTTC.

The V and J genes are TRBV2 and TRBJ2-7; 7 bases align to TRBD1. Losses at the gene ends were 5 bases for V and 5 bases for J; bases not matched to a gene: 9. Germline V CDR1 and CDR2: SNHLY, FYNNEI. The CDR3 is 14 residues long. In DNA, the CDR3 is TGTGCCAGCAGTTCAAGGACAGGTTTCGACGAGCAGTACTTC. Encoded protein: CASSSRTGFDEQYF.

Many counts were recorded for this clonotype. The chain has TRBV27 and TRBJ2-2; unclear D gene. The CDR3 has 14 amino acids. The germline gives CDR1 MNHEY, CDR2 SMNVEV (reference sequence). V was cut by 2 bases and J by 6 bases, with 10 bases left in between. The CDR3 reads CASSLGFGSGELFF. CDR3 DNA: TGTGCCAGCAGTTTAGGTTTTGGCTCCGGGGAGCTGTTTTTT.

The rearrangement uses TRBV5-1 and TRBJ1-5; possibly TRBD1 for D (5 bases). From germline, CDR1 is SGHRS and CDR2 YFSETQ. CDR3 length: 13 residues. V was pared by 4 bases and J by 9 bases, with 14 bases between. The CDR3 spells CASSVSDGGPQHF. CDR3 in DNA: TGCGCCAGCAGCGTCTCCGATGGGGGGCCCCAGCATTTT.

Ten or more counts support this clonotype. The chain has TRBV2 and TRBJ1-2, with 7 bases lining up with TRBD1. The V gene end was trimmed by 6 bases and the J gene end by 5 bases; junction bases not matched to a gene: 15. The CDR3 covers 16 residues. Germline V gives CDR1 SNHLY, CDR2 FYNNEI. This CDR3 is CASSTERTGRIYGYTF. CDR3 in DNA: TGTGCCAGCAGCACAGAGCGGACAGGCCGGATATATGGCTACACCTTC.

This clonotype was seen repeatedly, ten times or more. This sequence joins TRBV12-3 or TRBV12-4 and TRBJ1-1; no clear D gene. CDR3 length equals 11 residues. Trimming cost V 5 bases and J 6 bases, with 7 bases left between them. As DNA, the CDR3 is TGTGCCAGCAGTCCGGGTCCTGAAGCTTTCTTT. Amino acid sequence: CASSPGPEAFF.

This clonotype was seen repeatedly, ten times or more. V gene TRBV20-1 combines with J gene TRBJ1-4; D gene unclear. From germline, CDR1 is DFQATT and CDR2 SNEGSKA (reference sequence). The CDR3 is 14 amino acids. The V end was cut by 0 bases, the J end by 7 bases, with 12 bases between. The CDR3 region is CSARDFLGSEKLFF. The DNA for the CDR3 is TGCAGTGCTAGAGATTTTTTGGGGAGTGAAAAACTGTTTTTT.

This sequence joins TRBV7-9 and TRBJ2-1; D gene unclear. This CDR3 is 16 amino acids long. Deletions cut 5 bases from V and 6 bases from J, with 20 bases between. The germline CDR1 and CDR2 sequences are SEHNR and FQNEAQ (reference sequence). CDR3 in amino acids: CASSPRTSHNSNEQFF. The CDR3 coding sequence is TGTGCCAGCAGCCCGAGGACGTCCCATAACTCCAATGAGCAGTTCTTC.

At least ten counts were recorded for this clonotype. Here the CDR3 reads CASSGLAGAYNEQFF. Written as DNA, the CDR3 is TGCGCCAGCAGCGGACTAGCGGGTGCCTACAATGAGCAGTTCTTC. The V and J genes are TRBV5-1 and TRBJ2-1, with 11 bases fitting TRBD2. J was trimmed by 2 bases and V by 4 bases; bases with no gene match: 2. Looked up from germline, CDR1 is SGHRS and CDR2 is YFSETQ. CDR3 size: 15 residues.

This clonotype came up a few times. V usage is TRBV7-8 and J usage is TRBJ2-1, with 8 bases that match TRBD2. Germline values: CDR1 SGHVS, CDR2 FQNEAQ. This CDR3 comprises 15 residues. V gave up 5 bases and J gave up 6 bases; unmatched junction bases: 9. CDR3 DNA sequence: TGTGCCAGCAGCACCAGCGGGAGAGGCGCCAATGAGCAGTTCTTC. Protein product: CASSTSGRGANEQFF.

In its sample, this clonotype was seen many times. The genes are TRBV5-1 and TRBJ2-7, with TRBD1 matching over 9 bases. This CDR3 comprises 14 residues. Unmatched junction bases numbered 4, after V lost 2 bases and J lost 4 bases. Looked up from germline, CDR1 is SGHRS and CDR2 is YFSETQ. The CDR3 region is CASSLQGATYEQYF. The DNA for the CDR3 is TGCGCCAGCAGCTTACAGGGGGCTACTTACGAGCAGTACTTC.

The chain uses TRBV20-1 and TRBJ2-6; D not certain. The V gene lost 0 bases and the J gene lost 1 base, with 7 bases spanning the gap. In germline, CDR1 is DFQATT, CDR2 SNEGSKA (reference sequence). The CDR3 sequence is 15 residues long. This CDR3 is CSARDTQSGANVLTF. The CDR3, as DNA: TGCAGTGCTAGAGATACACAATCTGGGGCCAACGTCCTGACTTTC.

Ten or more counts support this clonotype. V and J are TRBV4-2 and TRBJ1-5, with D uncertain. V lost 0 bases and J 2 bases, leaving 8 bases between the germline ends. Germline-derived CDR1 and CDR2 are LGHNA and YNFKEQ. The length of the CDR3 is 15 residues. The CDR3: CASSQEEGGNQPQHF. DNA of the CDR3: TGTGCCAGCAGCCAAGAGGAGGGAGGCAATCAGCCCCAGCATTTT.